This is a list of T cell receptor beta chains from one sample in a study of shared clonotypes between healthy human individuals. Repertoires were generated with immunoSEQ multiplex PCR, while TCRdb's copy carries only in-frame clones and drops some. The sample records around 2,000,000 clones, roughly 95% being singletons. The specimen sequenced was naive CD8+ T cells sorted from blood. The source of these receptors is a man aged 18 to 35 in good health. Both conserved end residues are part of each CDR3.

CDR3 protein: CASSPEGVGGEGETQYF
V gene: TRBV4-1

CDR3 protein: CASSLVGYEQYF
V gene: TRBV5-5

CDR3 protein: CASTLTEGLGTGELFF
V gene: TRBV5-8

CDR3 protein: CASSYSIAGTQETQYF
V gene: TRBV6-6

CDR3 protein: CASSPGGSGGNTIYF
V gene: TRBV5-1

CDR3 protein: CASSLSSGLSYEQYF
V gene: TRBV7-9

CDR3 protein: CASSEFGYSNQPQHF
V gene: TRBV10-2

CDR3 protein: CASSLHGGGNTEAFF
V gene: TRBV7-2

CDR3 protein: CASSEDLRTIYEQYF
V gene: TRBV10-1

CDR3 protein: CASSLDRDPGLQQYF
V gene: TRBV4-1

CDR3 protein: CASSLTEEETQYF
V gene: TRBV7-3

CDR3 protein: CASSLGAYNEQFF
V gene: TRBV5-8

CDR3 protein: CASSQNVLAGGSNIQYF
V gene: TRBV4-3

CDR3 protein: CASSPGTGHYEQYF
V gene: TRBV14

CDR3 protein: CASSLEPTGNPSTDTQYF
V gene: TRBV7-8

CDR3 protein: CASSWGDTQYF
V gene: TRBV5-1

CDR3 protein: CARMGTLANSPLHF
V gene: TRBV7-5

CDR3 protein: CASSSGLAGGLF
V gene: TRBV5-4

CDR3 protein: CASSLVLRDGEQYF
V gene: TRBV7-2

CDR3 protein: CASSPSGAYNSPLHF
V gene: TRBV27

CDR3 protein: CAWSKREGHGELFF
V gene: TRBV30

CDR3 protein: CASSYDGGGWAEAFF
V gene: TRBV6-5

CDR3 protein: CASSYGGGDSDGYTF
V gene: TRBV6-6

CDR3 protein: CASSIENSYEQYF
V gene: TRBV19

CDR3 protein: CATRRTGEAYEQYF
V gene: TRBV15

CDR3 protein: CASRETGGFLYEQYF
V gene: TRBV2

CDR3 protein: CASSFGSETQYF
V gene: TRBV5-4

CDR3 protein: CASSYAGLTYEQYF
V gene: TRBV6-5

CDR3 protein: CASSGTNQNEQYF
V gene: TRBV5-6

CDR3 protein: CASSPRTGVSYGYTF
V gene: TRBV4-2

CDR3 protein: CASKMTGGTEAFF
V gene: TRBV7-9